Following are 30 T cell receptor beta chains from one sample sequenced in a study of T cell responses to AZD1222 COVID-19 vaccine. The protocol was immunoSEQ multiplex PCR, while the TCRdb copy is restricted to in-frame clones and leaves out a portion. The top ten hold about 3.5% of the sample, which has roughly 60,000 clones, roughly 80% seen once. The sample in question was peripheral blood, obtained 28 days after the second AZD1222 dose. The receptor source for this set is an adult who received the AZD1222 COVID-19 vaccine.

This sequence joins TRBV5-5 and TRBJ2-2, with a tentative D call TRBD1 (5 bases). CDR1 SGHKS and CDR2 YYEKEE come from the germline V gene (reference sequence). This CDR3 has 15 residues. The V end lost 0 bases, the J end lost 7 bases, and 13 bases lay between the germline ends. The chain's CDR3 is CASSLVEGADGELFF. CDR3 coding DNA: TGTGCCAGCAGCTTGGTTGAAGGGGCGGACGGGGAGCTGTTTTTT.

V and J are TRBV7-9 and TRBJ1-4; D is ambiguous. The CDR3 sequence is 12 residues long. V dropped 5 bases and J dropped 10 bases, with 11 bases sitting between them. Germline CDR1 reads SEHNR; CDR2 reads FQNEAQ (reference sequence). The CDR3 spells CASSPALGKLFF. The CDR3 DNA reads TGTGCCAGCAGCCCTGCCCTAGGAAAACTGTTTTTT. The entire variable domain, with the rest obtained from reference TRBV7-9 and TRBJ1-4, is as follows: DTGVSQNPRHKITKRGQNVTFRCDPISEHNRLYWYRQTLGQGPEFLTYFQNEAQLEKSRLLSDRFSAERPKGSFSTLEIQRTEQGDSAMYLCASSPALGKLFFGSGTQLSVL.

The V gene is TRBV11-1, the J gene TRBJ2-6; possible D gene TRBD1, 6 bases. CDR1 is SGHAT and CDR2 is FQDESV in the germline V gene (reference sequence). This CDR3 has 15 amino acids. The germline V and J ends were trimmed by 8 bases and 0 bases, with 11 bases remaining between them. The CDR3 coding sequence is TGTGCCAGCGACGACAGGACCTCTGGGGCCAACGTCCTGACTTTC. Amino acid sequence: CASDDRTSGANVLTF.

This chain connects TRBV3-1 (or the pseudogene TRBV3-2) to TRBJ1-6; D is unclear. The CDR3 runs 14 residues. The germline CDR1 and CDR2 sequences are LGHDT and YNNKEL (reference sequence). The V end lost 0 bases, the J end lost 7 bases, and 7 bases lay between the germline ends. CDR3 residues: CASSQEGSNSPLHF. In DNA form, the CDR3 reads TGTGCCAGCAGCCAAGAGGGGTCAAATTCACCCCTCCACTTT.

The chain employs TRBV29-1 and TRBJ1-1; TRBD1 is a possible D gene (5 bases). The ends were cut back, 5 bases at V and 1 base at J, with 14 bases in the middle. Per germline, CDR1 SQVTM and CDR2 ANQGSEA. The CDR3 spans 14 residues. CDR3 coding DNA: TGCAGCGTTCGAGGGGTCCCCACGAACACTGAAGCTTTCTTT. Translated: CSVRGVPTNTEAFF. Full variable domain (remainder filled in from reference TRBV29-1 and TRBJ1-1): SAVISQKPSRDICQRGTSLTIQCQVDSQVTMMFWYRQQPGQSLTLIATANQGSEATYESGFVIDKFPISRPNLTFSTLTVSNMSPEDSSIYLCSVRGVPTNTEAFFGQGTRLTVV.

The V gene is TRBV5-1, the J gene TRBJ2-3; possibly TRBD2 for D (7 bases). The CDR3 runs 15 residues. The germline V gene has CDR1 SGHRS and CDR2 YFSETQ. V was trimmed by 1 base and J by 0 bases, leaving 9 bases between them. The CDR3 loop reads CASSLRGASTDTQYF. The CDR3 nucleotides read TGCGCCAGCAGCTTGCGGGGGGCCAGCACAGATACGCAGTATTTT. The complete variable domain, with remaining parts taken from reference TRBV5-1 and TRBJ2-3, reads KAGVTQTPRYLIKTRGQQVTLSCSPISGHRSVSWYQQTPGQGLQFLFEYFSETQRNKGNFPGRFSGRQFSNSRSEMNVSTLELGDSALYLCASSLRGASTDTQYFGPGTRLTVL.

The V call is TRBV27, the J call TRBJ2-7; 10 nucleotides align to TRBD2. This CDR3 is built from 14 residues. Germline loops: CDR1 MNHEY, CDR2 SMNVEV (reference sequence). Trimming at V came to 6 bases and at J to 7 bases, leaving 9 bases not matched to a gene. CDR3 bases: TGTGCCAGCAGCAAAAGCGGGGGGGCGGGTGAGCAGTACTTC. Translated: CASSKSGGAGEQYF.

The chain uses TRBV29-1 and TRBJ1-1; 11 positions agree with TRBD1. V shed 7 bases, J shed 7 bases, and the junction held 5 bases outside the gene matches. The CDR3 is made up of 12 amino acids. Germline lookup yields CDR1 SQVTM and CDR2 ANQGSEA. The CDR3 DNA reads as TGCAGCGGCGGACAGGGGGCTAATGAAGCTTTCTTT. It encodes CSGGQGANEAFF.

This rearrangement joins TRBV11-2 to TRBJ2-7; D remains unclear. CDR3 length: 14 amino acids. The V gene's germline CDR1 is SGHAT and CDR2 FQNNGV. The ends were cut back, 1 base at V and 0 bases at J, with 7 bases in the middle. The CDR3 sequence is CASSLGRNSYEQYF. The CDR3 nucleotides read TGTGCCAGCAGCTTAGGTCGCAACTCCTACGAGCAGTACTTC.

The chain joins TRBV6-5 to TRBJ2-1, with D perhaps TRBD1 or TRBD2 (7 bases each). The V end lost 6 bases, the J end lost 4 bases, and 16 bases lay between the germline ends. The CDR3 runs to 15 residues. Per the germline V gene, CDR1 is MNHEY and CDR2 is SVGAGI. The CDR3 protein is CASSRSGTAYNEQFF. The CDR3, as DNA: TGTGCCAGCAGCCGCAGCGGGACAGCGTACAATGAGCAGTTCTTC.

CDR3 bases: TGTGCCAGCTCACCATCCAGTGCTTACAATGAGCAGTTCTTC. It yields the protein CASSPSSAYNEQFF. This chain links TRBV18 with TRBJ2-1; the D is unclear. The germline CDR1 and CDR2 sequences are KGHSH and LQKENI. V was pared by 2 bases and J by 4 bases, with 9 bases between. CDR3 length: 14 residues.

The J gene is TRBJ2-1, the V gene TRBV4-3; 9 bases map to TRBD2. Germline CDR1 LGHNA, CDR2 YSLEER. The CDR3 loop spans 16 amino acids. The junction had 7 bases not matched to a gene; V was cut back by 0 bases and J by 7 bases. CDR3 coding DNA: TGCGCCAGCAGCCAAGACCCTAGCGGGGCGGGGAATGAGCAGTTCTTC. It specifies CASSQDPSGAGNEQFF.

The chain links TRBV4-3 to TRBJ2-2, with unresolved D. V dropped 2 bases and J dropped 3 bases, with 7 bases sitting between them. Per the germline V gene, CDR1 is LGHNA and CDR2 is YSLEER. The CDR3 totals 14 residues. DNA for the CDR3: TGCGCCAGCAGCCAACGGGTATACACCGGGGAGCTGTTTTTT. Translation gives CASSQRVYTGELFF.

The genes are TRBV19 and TRBJ1-6; tentatively, D is TRBD1 (6 bases). CDR3 size: 15 residues. Per the germline V gene, CDR1 is LNHDA and CDR2 is SQIVND (reference sequence). V was trimmed by 6 bases and J by 10 bases, leaving 19 bases between them. In nucleotides, the CDR3 is TGTGCCAGTAGCACCGGACTGGAAGGGGGGTCACCCCTCCACTTT. The encoded protein is CASSTGLEGGSPLHF.

This clone was found a few times. CDR3 in amino acids: CISRGPDTGELFF. In DNA form, the CDR3 reads TGCATTTCGAGGGGGCCGGACACCGGGGAGCTGTTTTTT. This chain connects TRBV29-1 to TRBJ2-2; 7 positions agree with TRBD1. Germline V CDR1 and CDR2: SQVTM, ANQGSEA. The CDR3 runs to 13 residues.

In its sample, this clone was seen a few times. The chain is built from TRBV11-3 and TRBJ2-5; D may match TRBD1 or TRBD2 (5 bases each). Per germline, CDR1 SGHNT and CDR2 YENEEA. The CDR3 runs 14 residues. Trimming cost V 5 bases and J 5 bases, with 15 bases left between them. CDR3 DNA: TGTGCCAGCAGCCAAGATGGGGGTAGGGAGACCCAGTACTTC. Its translation: CASSQDGGRETQYF.

The V and J genes are TRBV6-5 and TRBJ1-1; D may be TRBD1 (5 bases). With 2 bases removed from V and 5 bases from J, the gap between germline ends came to 15 bases. Germline V CDR1 and CDR2: MNHEY, SVGAGI. The CDR3 totals 15 residues. CDR3 loop: CASSYQRGLRTEAFF. CDR3 DNA: TGTGCCAGCAGTTACCAGCGGGGGTTGAGAACTGAAGCTTTCTTT.

The chain couples TRBV6-1 to TRBJ1-2, with 9 nucleotides matching TRBD1. Germline V CDR1 and CDR2: MNHNS, SASEGT. The V gene end was trimmed by 2 bases and the J gene end by 6 bases; junction bases not matched to a gene: 10. The CDR3 length is 16 residues. The CDR3 nucleotides are TGTGCCAGCAGTGAACACTACAGGGGGCAGTCCGATGGCTACACCTTC. This codes for CASSEHYRGQSDGYTF.

The V gene is TRBV11-2, the J gene TRBJ1-3; D gene ambiguous. This CDR3 is 13 amino acids long. Germline values: CDR1 SGHAT, CDR2 FQNNGV. V was shortened by 5 bases and J by 4 bases, with 9 bases between the two germline ends. CDR3 protein: CASSPRPGNTIYF. The CDR3 DNA sequence: TGTGCCAGCAGCCCGAGACCCGGAAACACCATATATTTT.

V gene TRBV10-3 combines with J gene TRBJ1-2, with D perhaps TRBD1 (5 bases). Trimming stripped 7 bases from V and 0 bases from J, with 12 bases between. Germline CDR1 is ENHRY and CDR2 is SYGVKD. The CDR3 extends over 14 amino acids. The DNA for the CDR3 is TGTGCCATCAAGCCGGGGGGGACTAACTATGGCTACACCTTC. This gives the protein CAIKPGGTNYGYTF.

J is TRBJ2-1 and V is TRBV28; weak D call: TRBD1 (5 bases). The germline gives CDR1 MDHEN, CDR2 SYDVKM. Trimming removed 11 bases from V and 7 bases from J, with 24 bases in between. The CDR3 is 15 amino acids. The CDR3: CASSKAGLLRNEQFF. CDR3 sequence (DNA): TGTGCCTCCTCCAAGGCAGGGCTGCTTCGGAATGAGCAGTTCTTC.

The rearrangement uses TRBV30 and TRBJ2-7; a weak D match, TRBD2 (7 bases). CDR1 and CDR2 from the germline V gene are GTSNPN and SVGIG (reference sequence). Trimming left V 0 bases short and J 5 bases short, with 11 bases between. The CDR3 sequence is 13 residues long. The DNA of the CDR3 is TGTGCCTGGAGTGTAGGGGGGGCAAACGAGCAGTACTTC. This encodes CAWSVGGANEQYF.

This sequence joins TRBV7-3 and TRBJ2-1, with 10 bases that match TRBD1. CDR1 is SGHTA and CDR2 is FQGTGA in the germline V gene. The CDR3 covers 14 residues. V was pared by 0 bases and J by 8 bases, with 1 base of the junction left unmatched. CDR3 sequence: CASSLTGTGDEQFF. The CDR3 DNA is TGTGCCAGCAGCTTAACCGGGACAGGGGATGAGCAGTTCTTC.

The rearrangement joins TRBV5-6 to TRBJ2-2; TRBD1 matches at 8 bases. This CDR3 comprises 15 residues. J was trimmed by 14 bases and V by 1 base; bases with no gene match: 13. Looked up from germline, CDR1 is SGHDT and CDR2 is YYEEEE. The CDR3: CASSLFGTGGFGLFF. The CDR3 nucleotides read TGTGCCAGCAGCTTGTTCGGGACAGGAGGATTCGGACTGTTTTTT.

This clone appeared once. The chain couples TRBV12-3 or TRBV12-4 to TRBJ1-3; D not resolved. V was shortened by 5 bases and J by 6 bases, with 8 bases between the two germline ends. The CDR3 sequence is 12 residues long. The CDR3 spells CASSRTKNTIYF. The CDR3 nucleotides read TGTGCCAGCAGTCGCACAAAAAACACCATATATTTT.

The chain uses TRBV27 and TRBJ2-5; 8 bases line up with TRBD1. The CDR3 is 14 amino acids. Germline assignment: CDR1 MNHEY and CDR2 SMNVEV (reference sequence). V trimming: 8 bases; J trimming: 5 bases; junction bases outside the gene matches: 10. The CDR3 region is CASAPGQVIETQYF. CDR3 in DNA: TGTGCCAGCGCACCGGGACAGGTTATTGAGACCCAGTACTTC.

The chain is built from TRBV11-3 and TRBJ2-5, with D possibly being TRBD2 (6 bases). From germline, CDR1 is SGHNT and CDR2 YENEEA. The V end was cut by 8 bases, the J end by 10 bases, with 20 bases between. There are 13 residues in the CDR3. CDR3 protein: CASSGVRVMDQYF. CDR3 sequence (DNA): TGTGCCAGCTCGGGAGTTCGAGTGATGGACCAGTACTTC.

This clone is labeled as medium-sized (0.01 to 0.1%). The V call is TRBV12-5, the J call TRBJ2-5, with 11 bases identical to TRBD2. The V and J ends lost 5 bases and 2 bases, in that order; junction bases with no gene match: 7. CDR1 is LGHNT and CDR2 is FRNRAP in the germline V gene. The CDR3 sequence is 16 residues long. In DNA form, the CDR3 reads TGTGCTAGTGGTCCCAAAAGACTAGCGGGACAAGAGACCCAGTACTTC. Amino acids: CASGPKRLAGQETQYF.

V and J are TRBV6-5 and TRBJ2-2, with D uncertain. Germline CDR1 reads MNHEY; CDR2 reads SVGAGI. V gave up 3 bases and J gave up 1 base, with 6 bases separating them. The CDR3 extends over 14 amino acids. In DNA, the CDR3 is TGTGCCAGCAGTTATTCGCGGAACACCGGGGAGCTGTTTTTT. This sequence encodes CASSYSRNTGELFF.

The V and J genes are TRBV7-3 and TRBJ2-2, with D tentatively TRBD2 (6 bases). This CDR3 region has 13 residues. Germline CDR1 and CDR2: SGHTA and FQGTGA. Deletions cut 4 bases from V and 7 bases from J, with 10 bases between. CDR3 region: CASSSPGVGELFF. The CDR3, as DNA: TGTGCCAGCAGCTCCCCGGGGGTCGGGGAGCTGTTTTTT.